The next 26 T cell receptor beta chains were all read from a single sample in a study of blood T cell repertoires in COVID-19. Some clones are missing from TCRdb's copy, which holds only in-frame ones; the method was immunoSEQ multiplex PCR. The sample has around 140,000 clones; approximately 90% are singletons. Sequencing input: peripheral blood. Receptors were obtained from a man aged 45 to 65 with active or convalescent COVID-19.

The V call is TRBV27, the J call TRBJ2-7; 7 positions agree with TRBD1. Germline V gene sequence: CDR1 MNHEY, CDR2 SMNVEV (reference sequence). The CDR3 runs 13 residues. V was pared by 5 bases and J by 3 bases, with 4 bases of the junction left unmatched. CDR3 bases: TGTGCCAGCAGTACGACAGGGAACTACGAGCAGTACTTC. It codes for CASSTTGNYEQYF.

The rearrangement joins TRBV6-1 to TRBJ1-2; the match to TRBD1 covers 10 bases. The CDR3 length is 16 residues. In germline, CDR1 is MNHNS, CDR2 SASEGT. V was pared by 3 bases and J by 2 bases, with 6 bases of the junction left unmatched. For the CDR3, the DNA is TGTGCCAGCAGTGACCCCGGACAGGGGGGAAACTATGGCTACACCTTC. The encoded protein is CASSDPGQGGNYGYTF.

The V call is TRBV6-1, the J call TRBJ2-5; D is undetermined. This CDR3 comprises 17 residues. The germline gives CDR1 MNHNS, CDR2 SASEGT. The V end lost 2 bases, the J end lost 1 base, and 17 bases lay between the germline ends. The CDR3 spells CASSESFIALPQETQYF. The CDR3 DNA is TGTGCCAGCAGTGAAAGTTTTATTGCACTGCCCCAAGAGACCCAGTACTTC.

The chain has TRBV19 and TRBJ2-3; D is possibly TRBD2 (6 bases). The CDR3 has 16 residues. From germline, CDR1 is LNHDA and CDR2 SQIVND (reference sequence). Deletions cut 0 bases from V and 2 bases from J, with 12 bases between. The CDR3 here is CASSIDISGSTDTQYF. The CDR3 DNA is TGTGCCAGTAGTATAGATATCAGCGGGTCCACAGATACGCAGTATTTT. The full variable domain, completed using reference TRBV19 and TRBJ2-3, is DGGITQSPKYLFRKEGQNVTLSCEQNLNHDAMYWYRQDPGQGLRLIYYSQIVNDFQKGDIAEGYSVSREKKESFPLTVTSAQKNPTAFYLCASSIDISGSTDTQYFGPGTRLTVL.

Turning to this clone: Other DNA sequences from this sample encode an identical CDR3 as well. The V call is TRBV5-6, the J call TRBJ2-5; 9 bases are shared with TRBD1. This CDR3 has 15 amino acids. J gave up 1 base and V 3 bases, and 4 bases lay outside the gene matches. Looked up from germline, CDR1 is SGHDT and CDR2 is YYEEEE. The CDR3 sequence: CASSSTDRGQETQYF. CDR3 in DNA: TGTGCCAGCAGCTCGACGGACAGGGGCCAAGAGACCCAGTACTTC.

The chain combines TRBV14 with TRBJ2-3; 10 positions match TRBD2. J gave up 6 bases and V 0 bases, and 12 bases lay outside the gene matches. The CDR3 has 18 amino acids. From germline, CDR1 is SGHDN and CDR2 FVKESK. The CDR3 region is CASSQDLPASGGMDTQYF. The CDR3 nucleotides read TGTGCCAGCAGCCAAGATCTCCCGGCTAGCGGGGGTATGGATACGCAGTATTTT.

The V gene is TRBV7-8, the J gene TRBJ2-7; D perhaps matches TRBD1 (5 bases). Germline CDR1 is SGHVS and CDR2 is FQNEAQ. This CDR3 has 12 residues. V gave up 4 bases and J gave up 2 bases, with 6 bases separating them. The DNA for the CDR3 is TGTGCCAGCAGCTCGGACACCTACGAGCAGTACTTC. Protein: CASSSDTYEQYF.

This clone was observed a single time. The chain employs TRBV18 and TRBJ2-7; TRBD1 agrees at 8 bases. V was pared by 0 bases and J by 9 bases, with 7 bases of the junction left unmatched. The CDR3 runs 14 residues. The germline V gene encodes CDR1 KGHSH and CDR2 LQKENI. In DNA, the CDR3 is TGTGCCAGCTCACCACCGGACAGGGTTATAGGGCAGTACTTC. It codes for CASSPPDRVIGQYF.

The CDR3 sequence: CASSPLEGVNEQYF. CDR3 nucleotides: TGTGCCAGCTCACCCCTGGAGGGCGTAAACGAGCAGTACTTC. The V call is TRBV18, the J call TRBJ2-7; weak D call: TRBD2 (6 bases). The V gene lost 3 bases and the J gene lost 5 bases, with 14 bases spanning the gap. Germline loops: CDR1 KGHSH, CDR2 LQKENI. The CDR3 runs to 14 residues.

The rearrangement joins TRBV3-1 (or the pseudogene TRBV3-2) to TRBJ2-7; 8 nucleotides align to TRBD1. In germline, CDR1 is LGHDT, CDR2 YNNKEL (reference sequence). The trim removed 0 bases at V and 4 bases at J, leaving 5 bases unmatched. This CDR3 region has 15 residues. The CDR3 coding sequence is TGTGCCAGCAGCCAAGATGGTGGACAGGGTTACGAGCAGTACTTC. It specifies CASSQDGGQGYEQYF.

The CDR3 nucleotides read TGTGCCAGCAGTTTGGCTAATTCACCCCTCCACTTT. Its translation is CASSLANSPLHF. The chain uses TRBV28 and TRBJ1-6; D ambiguous. CDR3 length equals 12 residues. Deletions cut 3 bases from V and 6 bases from J, with 3 bases between. Germline values: CDR1 MDHEN, CDR2 SYDVKM.

The chain uses TRBV30 and TRBJ2-7, with D maybe TRBD1 (6 bases). V dropped 1 base and J dropped 4 bases, with 8 bases sitting between them. The germline gives CDR1 GTSNPN, CDR2 SVGIG (reference sequence). The CDR3 consists of 12 residues. The CDR3 nucleotides are TGTGCCTGGAGTGCAGGGACATACGAGCAGTACTTC. Protein sequence: CAWSAGTYEQYF.

The chain couples TRBV9 to TRBJ1-1; D ambiguous. This CDR3 has 14 amino acids. Trimming shortened V by 2 bases and J by 2 bases, and 10 bases separated the two germline ends. Germline CDR1 reads SGDLS; CDR2 reads YYNGEE. The CDR3 DNA reads TGTGCCAGCAGCGTGCGGCTAGATAACACTGAAGCTTTCTTT. Protein sequence: CASSVRLDNTEAFF.

V and J are TRBV2 and TRBJ2-3, with 8 bases lining up with TRBD1. With V trimmed by 2 bases and J by 5 bases, 3 bases remained unmatched. The CDR3 spans 14 residues. Germline V CDR1 and CDR2: SNHLY, FYNNEI. The CDR3, as DNA: TGTGCCAGCAGTGAACAGGGGGCGGGAGATACGCAGTATTTT. It specifies CASSEQGAGDTQYF.

This chain uses TRBV4-2 with TRBJ2-7; weak D call: TRBD1 (6 bases). Germline V gene lookup returns CDR1 LGHNA and CDR2 YNFKEQ. Trimming stripped 4 bases from V and 3 bases from J, with 25 bases between. This CDR3 is built from 18 residues. CDR3 nucleotides: TGTGCCAGCAGCCTCCGAGGGCAGGGGACGAATTCCCTCTACGAGCAGTACTTC. It yields the protein CASSLRGQGTNSLYEQYF.

V gene TRBV20-1 combines with J gene TRBJ1-2; 10 nucleotides align to TRBD1. This CDR3 region has 11 residues. The J segment lost 8 bases and the V segment lost 6 bases, leaving 3 bases of the junction unmatched. Germline V gives CDR1 DFQATT, CDR2 SNEGSKA (reference sequence). The CDR3 here is CSADRGRGYTF. In nucleotides, the CDR3 is TGCAGTGCCGACAGGGGGCGAGGCTACACCTTC.

The V gene is TRBV7-7, the J gene TRBJ2-1; 7 bases match TRBD1. The CDR3 runs 14 residues. The V and J ends lost 1 base and 3 bases, in that order; junction bases with no gene match: 0. Per the germline V gene, CDR1 is SSHAT and CDR2 is FNYEAQ (reference sequence). The CDR3 is CASSLGQGYNEQFF. DNA for the CDR3: TGTGCCAGCAGCTTAGGACAGGGCTACAATGAGCAGTTCTTC.

This chain uses TRBV29-1 with TRBJ2-1, with TRBD1 identical over 8 bases. This CDR3 has 14 amino acids. CDR1 is SQVTM, CDR2 ANQGSEA, per germline. Trimming cost V 6 bases and J 0 bases; bases outside gene matches: 4. CDR3 sequence (DNA): TGCAGCGTGGACAGGGCGGACTCCTACAATGAGCAGTTCTTC. Translated, it gives CSVDRADSYNEQFF.

The V call is TRBV6-5, the J call TRBJ1-6, with D perhaps matching TRBD1 (6 bases). The CDR3 contains 14 residues. Trimming left V 7 bases short and J 7 bases short, with 14 bases between. The germline gives CDR1 MNHEY, CDR2 SVGAGI. The CDR3 is CASTTDRINSPLHF. The CDR3 DNA reads as TGTGCCAGCACCACAGACAGGATAAATTCACCCCTCCACTTT.

The genes are TRBV5-4 and TRBJ2-7; tentatively, D is TRBD1 (7 bases). Germline CDR1 reads SGHNT; CDR2 reads YYREEE (reference sequence). Trimming stripped 1 base from V and 4 bases from J, with 15 bases between. The CDR3 has 15 residues. The CDR3 is CASSLPIAGGYEQYF. As DNA, the CDR3 is TGTGCCAGCAGCTTGCCCATCGCAGGGGGGTACGAGCAGTACTTC.

V is TRBV11-3 and J is TRBJ1-1; D is unresolved. V dropped 3 bases and J dropped 7 bases, with 9 bases sitting between them. In germline, CDR1 is SGHNT, CDR2 YENEEA. The CDR3 consists of 12 residues. Here the CDR3 DNA reads TGTGCCAGCAGCTTTTCGCGGCTTGAAGCTTTCTTT. It codes for CASSFSRLEAFF.

This chain uses TRBV12-5 with TRBJ1-1, with TRBD1 matching 8 bases. CDR3 length equals 15 residues. In germline, CDR1 is LGHNT, CDR2 FRNRAP. After removal of 1 base from V and 0 bases from J, the junction contained 1 base not matched to a gene. CDR3 residues: CASGLARGLNTEAFF. CDR3 DNA: TGTGCTAGTGGTTTGGCCAGGGGGCTGAACACTGAAGCTTTCTTT.

The chain couples TRBV5-1 to TRBJ1-5; 11 nucleotides align to TRBD1. Germline V gene lookup returns CDR1 SGHRS and CDR2 YFSETQ. The CDR3 consists of 14 residues. V shed 5 bases and J 4 bases; nucleotides not matched to a gene: 2. The CDR3 bases are TGCGCCAGCAGGGGACAGGGGGTTAATCAGCCCCAGCATTTT. This codes for CASRGQGVNQPQHF. Filled out from reference TRBV5-1 and TRBJ1-5, the complete variable domain reads KAGVTQTPRYLIKTRGQQVTLSCSPISGHRSVSWYQQTPGQGLQFLFEYFSETQRNKGNFPGRFSGRQFSNSRSEMNVSTLELGDSALYLCASRGQGVNQPQHFGDGTRLSIL.

The CDR3 nucleotides are TGTGCCACCAGCAGAGTAGCTAGCGGGGGGACCAGCGGGGAGCTGTTTTTT. Translating gives CATSRVASGGTSGELFF. The V call is TRBV15, the J call TRBJ2-2, with 11 bases that match TRBD2. Germline V gene sequence: CDR1 LNHNV, CDR2 YYDKDF (reference sequence). This CDR3 is 17 amino acids long. Trimming at V came to 1 base and at J to 7 bases, leaving 8 bases not matched to a gene.

The chain combines TRBV3-1 (or the pseudogene TRBV3-2) with TRBJ1-5, with 10 bases aligning to TRBD1. V was pared by 3 bases and J by 0 bases, with 2 bases of the junction left unmatched. Germline CDR1 is LGHDT and CDR2 is YNNKEL (reference sequence). The CDR3 covers 16 residues. CDR3 sequence: CASSHDRGHSNQPQHF. The CDR3 DNA reads as TGTGCCAGCAGCCACGACAGGGGGCATAGCAATCAGCCCCAGCATTTT.

V usage is TRBV6-5 and J usage is TRBJ1-4; D unclear. In germline, CDR1 is MNHEY, CDR2 SVGAGI. V was cut by 5 bases and J by 7 bases, with 14 bases left in between. CDR3 length: 14 amino acids. CDR3 in DNA: TGTGCCAGCAGTATGTCTCGGGGTGGTGAAAAACTGTTTTTT. Translated, it gives CASSMSRGGEKLFF.